The 13 T cell receptor beta chains below come from one sample, sequenced in a study of cytomegalovirus exposure and HLA in healthy donors. Amplification used 60 Vbeta primers and 13 Jbeta primers. The assay was immunoSEQ multiplex PCR, and TCRdb's table has in-frame clones only and misses some. The sample lists 110,000 to 150,000 clones, about four fifths occurring once. The specimen sequenced was PBMCs. These receptors came from a young woman in good health and CMV-seropositive.

The rearrangement uses TRBV5-1 and TRBJ1-1; a weak D match, TRBD1 (5 bases). CDR3 length equals 13 residues. The germline CDR1 and CDR2 sequences are SGHRS and YFSETQ. V lost 2 bases to trimming and J lost 5 bases, with 10 bases between them. The chain's CDR3 is CASSFAGPTEAFF. CDR3 DNA sequence: TGCGCCAGCAGCTTTGCAGGGCCAACTGAAGCTTTCTTT.

This CDR3 is CASSPTGAGNTIYF. The CDR3 bases are TGTGCCAGCAGCCCGACAGGGGCGGGAAACACCATATATTTT. This chain uses TRBV7-2 with TRBJ1-3, with 8 nucleotides matching TRBD1. The junction had 4 bases not matched to a gene; V was cut back by 5 bases and J by 4 bases. Germline V lookup: CDR1 SGHTA, CDR2 FQGNSA. CDR3 length: 14 amino acids. Complete variable domain (other parts from reference TRBV7-2 and TRBJ1-3): GAGVSQSPSNKVTEKGKDVELRCDPISGHTALYWYRQSLGQGLEFLIYFQGNSAPDKSGLPSDRFSAERTGGSVSTLTIQRTQQEDSAVYLCASSPTGAGNTIYFGEGSWLTVV.

About this clone: Other nucleotide sequences from this sample produce the same CDR3. Here the CDR3 DNA reads TGTGCCAGTAGCCTACCAACAGGGTCGGGCTCCTATAATTCACCCCTCCACTTT. Its protein product is CASSLPTGSGSYNSPLHF. The rearrangement uses TRBV19 and TRBJ1-6; D possibly corresponds to TRBD1 (6 bases). V dropped 6 bases and J dropped 0 bases, with 18 bases sitting between them. Per the germline V gene, CDR1 is LNHDA and CDR2 is SQIVND (reference sequence). The CDR3 is made up of 18 amino acids.

The V gene is TRBV5-1, the J gene TRBJ1-4, with D tentatively TRBD1 (6 bases). The V gene's germline CDR1 is SGHRS and CDR2 YFSETQ. CDR3 length: 15 amino acids. V was trimmed by 5 bases and J by 7 bases, leaving 18 bases between them. The CDR3 DNA follows: TGCGCCAGCAGTGACCCCAGGGGAGGGGGTGAAAAACTGTTTTTT. Its translation: CASSDPRGGGEKLFF.

The CDR3 reads CATSRGGTLYNEQFF. The CDR3 nucleotides read TGTGCCACCAGCAGAGGAGGGACTCTCTACAATGAGCAGTTCTTC. The V gene is TRBV15, the J gene TRBJ2-1; D perhaps matches TRBD2 (6 bases). V lost 1 base to trimming and J lost 3 bases, with 10 bases between them. Germline values: CDR1 LNHNV, CDR2 YYDKDF (reference sequence). The CDR3 length is 15 residues. The full variable domain, completed using reference TRBV15 and TRBJ2-1, is DAMVIQNPRYQVTQFGKPVTLSCSQTLNHNVMYWYQQKSSQAPKLLFHYYDKDFNNEADTPDNFQSRRPNTSFCFLDIRSPGLGDTAMYLCATSRGGTLYNEQFFGPGTRLTVL.

The V and J genes are TRBV5-1 and TRBJ2-5; no definite D call. V shed 5 bases and J shed 4 bases, with 18 bases lying between them. CDR3 length: 15 residues. Germline V CDR1 and CDR2: SGHRS, YFSETQ. CDR3 residues: CASSRVDSFVETQYF. Written as DNA, the CDR3 is TGCGCCAGCAGTCGGGTGGATTCTTTTGTAGAGACCCAGTACTTC.

This chain connects TRBV4-3 to TRBJ2-1, with 12 nucleotides matching TRBD1. The CDR3 consists of 17 residues. Germline trimming cut 0 bases from V and 4 bases from J; bases unmatched to any gene: 4. Germline CDR1 and CDR2: LGHNA and YSLEER. The DNA of the CDR3 is TGCGCCAGCAGCCAAGATGGGGGACAGGGGGCTTACAATGAGCAGTTCTTC. Protein product: CASSQDGGQGAYNEQFF.

The J gene is TRBJ1-4, the V gene TRBV5-4; a weak D match, TRBD1 (6 bases). The CDR3 length is 13 residues. Trimming removed 0 bases from V and 7 bases from J, with 7 bases in between. Germline V gene data show CDR1 as SGHNT and CDR2 as YYREEE (reference sequence). CDR3 amino acids: CASSLARGEKLFF. As DNA, the CDR3 is TGTGCCAGCAGCTTGGCCAGGGGTGAAAAACTGTTTTTT.

The chain links TRBV27 to TRBJ1-4, with 8 nucleotides matching TRBD1. The V gene end was trimmed by 3 bases and the J gene end by 8 bases; junction bases not matched to a gene: 14. Germline V gives CDR1 MNHEY, CDR2 SMNVEV (reference sequence). This CDR3 contains 17 residues. This CDR3 is CASSFGTGKFVCEKLFF. The DNA for the CDR3 is TGTGCCAGCAGTTTTGGGACAGGTAAGTTTGTTTGCGAAAAACTGTTTTTT.

The rearrangement uses TRBV7-2 and TRBJ1-1; TRBD1 aligns across 7 bases. The CDR3 totals 12 residues. Germline V gene sequence: CDR1 SGHTA, CDR2 FQGNSA. V was pared by 5 bases and J by 11 bases, with 8 bases of the junction left unmatched. The CDR3 bases are TGTGCCAGCAGCCGGACAGGCAGTACGGCTTTCTTT. Its translation is CASSRTGSTAFF.

This clone came up once. V usage is TRBV30 and J usage is TRBJ2-7; D is undetermined. V lost 0 bases and J lost 3, with 6 bases in between. Germline lookup yields CDR1 GTSNPN and CDR2 SVGIG (reference sequence). The CDR3 consists of 12 residues. CDR3 sequence (DNA): TGTGCCTGGAGTGTACTCCGCTACGAGCAGTACTTC. This codes for CAWSVLRYEQYF.

The chain links TRBV9 to TRBJ2-1, with D unresolved. CDR3 length equals 12 residues. Trimming removed 4 bases at V and 5 bases at J, with 7 bases between. The germline gives CDR1 SGDLS, CDR2 YYNGEE. The CDR3 sequence: CASSTSDNEQFF. CDR3 DNA sequence: TGTGCCAGCAGCACCTCAGACAATGAGCAGTTCTTC.

The J gene is TRBJ1-1, the V gene TRBV27; 7 bases agree with TRBD1. The germline CDR1 and CDR2 sequences are MNHEY and SMNVEV (reference sequence). The CDR3 is 13 amino acids. V was pared by 5 bases and J by 7 bases, with 7 bases of the junction left unmatched. CDR3 DNA sequence: TGTGCCAGCAGTCTCATATACAGGGGTGAAGCTTTCTTT. This gives the protein CASSLIYRGEAFF.